This T cell receptor beta chain appears in the sequencing data of a study of esophageal squamous cell carcinoma under preoperative chemotherapy. Study context: Both tumor-infiltrating lymphocytes and peripheral blood T cells had their TCR repertoires profiled.

Regarding time point: after preoperative PTX-NDP chemotherapy. Before surgery, patients were given preoperative paclitaxel-nedaplatin chemotherapy. TCRdb re-called the PCR reads with MiXCR, one entry per CDR3 protein. The sample has around 11,000 distinct CDR3 sequences, roughly 60% seen once. CDR3 length: 14 amino acids. CDR1 MNHNS and CDR2 SASEGT come from the germline V gene. V was cut by 3 bases and J by 0 bases, with 9 bases left in between. This material was collected from a patient given preoperative chemotherapy. The clonotype was recovered from a human donor with esophageal squamous cell carcinoma. The donor label of this sample is uncertain. The chain joins TRBV6-1 to TRBJ2-7, with D unclear. The CDR3 here is CASSEDSSSYEQYF. In DNA form, the CDR3 reads TGTGCCAGCAGTGAGGATTCAAGCTCCTACGAGCAGTACTTC.